This TCR beta chain was obtained from a study of T-cell memory formation after mild COVID-19. In TCRdb, the 5' RACE reads were re-called with MiXCR into one record per CDR3 protein. This sample yields about 140,000 distinct CDR3 sequences, of which around 14% are seen a single time; approximately 30% belongs to the top ten. Losses at the gene ends were 0 bases for V and 1 base for J; bases not matched to a gene: 1. The CDR3 is 15 residues long. Germline V gene lookup returns CDR1 SGDLS and CDR2 YYNGEE. This clonotype appeared many times. The source material was PBMCs or a T cell subset sorted from them (not recorded which). The receptor's source is an adult woman who had mild COVID-19 (a few samples of this study predate the infection). Cell type and time point are not known. The rearrangement uses TRBV9 and TRBJ2-3, with 8 bases lining up with TRBD2. Here the CDR3 DNA reads TGTGCCAGCAGCGTAGTTAGCGGGGGCACAGATACGCAGTATTTT. It encodes CASSVVSGGTDTQYF.